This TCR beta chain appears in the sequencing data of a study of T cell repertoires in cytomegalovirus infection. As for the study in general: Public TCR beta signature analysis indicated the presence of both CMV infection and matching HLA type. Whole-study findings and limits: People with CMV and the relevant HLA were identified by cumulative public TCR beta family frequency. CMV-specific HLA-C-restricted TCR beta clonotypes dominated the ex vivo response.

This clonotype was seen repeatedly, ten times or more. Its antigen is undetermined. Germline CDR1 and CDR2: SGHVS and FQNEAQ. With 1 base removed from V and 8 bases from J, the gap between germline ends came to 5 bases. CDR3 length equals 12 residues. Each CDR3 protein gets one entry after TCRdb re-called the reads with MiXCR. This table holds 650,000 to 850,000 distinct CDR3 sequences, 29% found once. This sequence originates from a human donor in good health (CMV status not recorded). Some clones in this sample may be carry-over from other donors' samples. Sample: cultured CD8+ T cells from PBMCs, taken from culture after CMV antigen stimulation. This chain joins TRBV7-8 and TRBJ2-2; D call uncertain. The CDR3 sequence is CASSLGKGELFF. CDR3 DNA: TGTGCCAGCAGCTTAGGAAAAGGGGAGCTGTTTTTT.